This passage covers 20 T cell receptor beta chains from one sample sequenced in a study of CD8 T cells in Susac syndrome. Reverse transcription of roughly 0.45 to 1 ug RNA was performed with random hexamers. TCRdb called the immunoSEQ multiplex PCR reads again in MiXCR, with one record for every CDR3 protein. The sample holds about 200,000 distinct CDR3 sequences, 90% to 95% seen once. Sequencing used CD4+ T cells from PBMCs. The receptors were gathered from a human donor with multiple sclerosis.

The chain links TRBV30 to TRBJ1-2; no clear D gene. The CDR3 contains 13 residues. Trimming shortened V by 5 bases and J by 8 bases, and 18 bases separated the two germline ends. Germline CDR1 and CDR2: GTSNPN and SVGIG (reference sequence). The CDR3, as DNA: TGTGCCTGGGGCGTCGGCTTCGGTGGCGGCTACACCTTC. This gives the protein CAWGVGFGGGYTF.

This rearrangement joins TRBV4-1 to TRBJ2-7; 16 bases are a match to TRBD2. This CDR3 is 15 amino acids long. Trimming cost V 1 base and J 7 bases; bases outside gene matches: 1. In germline, CDR1 is MGHRA, CDR2 YSYEKL. The CDR3 reads CASSQGGLAGGEQYF. The CDR3 DNA sequence: TGCGCCAGCAGCCAAGGGGGACTAGCGGGAGGGGAGCAGTACTTC.

This clonotype turned up a few times. The chain recombines TRBV6-6 with TRBJ2-7, with 9 bases lining up with TRBD1. J was trimmed by 6 bases and V by 5 bases; bases with no gene match: 11. Germline V gives CDR1 MNHNY, CDR2 SVGAGI (reference sequence). The length of the CDR3 is 15 residues. As DNA, the CDR3 is TGTGCCAGCAGTCCGGGACAGGGCGGGCTCTCCGAGCAGTACTTC. Translation: CASSPGQGGLSEQYF.

The gene calls are TRBV29-1 and TRBJ2-1; tentative D call: TRBD1 (6 bases). Germline values: CDR1 SQVTM, CDR2 ANQGSEA. Trimming stripped 6 bases from V and 5 bases from J, with 14 bases between. The CDR3 is 13 amino acids. In DNA form, the CDR3 reads TGCAGCGTCCGCCGGGACATGAACAATGAGCAGTTCTTC. Its protein is CSVRRDMNNEQFF.

V gene TRBV12-3 or TRBV12-4 combines with J gene TRBJ2-1; a weak D match, TRBD2 (6 bases). The CDR3 is 12 residues long. V lost 6 bases, J lost 16 bases, and 19 bases lay in between. CDR3 sequence (DNA): TGTGCCAGCAGAAGGGTCCGGGACTCCGCTTTCTTC. It is translated as CASRRVRDSAFF.

The chain employs TRBV12-3 or TRBV12-4 and TRBJ1-5, with TRBD1 as a possible D gene (6 bases). The CDR3 length is 15 residues. V shed 10 bases and J shed 4 bases, with 20 bases lying between them. This chain's CDR3 is CATNAGTSLNQPQHF. The CDR3 DNA follows: TGTGCCACCAACGCCGGGACATCCTTAAATCAGCCCCAGCATTTT.

V and J are TRBV29-1 and TRBJ2-2; D possibly corresponds to TRBD1 (5 bases). There are 14 residues in the CDR3. In germline, CDR1 is SQVTM, CDR2 ANQGSEA. V gave up 5 bases and J gave up 1 base, with 11 bases separating them. CDR3 coding DNA: TGCAGCGTTAGGGGCTGGAAGAACACCGGGGAGCTGTTTTTT. Translating it yields CSVRGWKNTGELFF.

In its sample, this clonotype was seen once. The V call is TRBV5-4, the J call TRBJ2-5, with 9 bases matching TRBD2. CDR3 size: 16 residues. The V gene end was trimmed by 4 bases and the J gene end by 3 bases; junction bases not matched to a gene: 10. The germline V gene encodes CDR1 SGHNT and CDR2 YYREEE (reference sequence). The CDR3 loop reads CASSEPRGGTEETQYF. Here the CDR3 DNA reads TGTGCCAGCAGCGAACCGCGGGGGGGAACTGAAGAGACCCAGTACTTC. The complete variable domain, with remaining parts taken from reference TRBV5-4 and TRBJ2-5, reads ETGVTQSPTHLIKTRGQQVTLRCSSQSGHNTVSWYQQALGQGPQFIFQYYREEENGRGNFPPRFSGLQFPNYSSELNVNALELDDSALYLCASSEPRGGTEETQYFGPGTRLLVL.

The V call is TRBV18, the J call TRBJ2-1; D remains unclear. This CDR3 comprises 14 residues. The V end lost 0 bases, the J end lost 4 bases, and 7 bases lay between the germline ends. Germline CDR1 KGHSH, CDR2 LQKENI. The CDR3 loop reads CASSPPGSYNEQFF. Written as DNA, the CDR3 is TGTGCCAGCTCACCACCGGGCTCGTACAATGAGCAGTTCTTC.

The genes are TRBV15 and TRBJ1-6, with a tentative D call TRBD1 (5 bases). The CDR3 loop spans 15 amino acids. Trimming shortened V by 1 base and J by 4 bases, and 8 bases separated the two germline ends. The germline CDR1 and CDR2 sequences are LNHNV and YYDKDF (reference sequence). The CDR3 DNA reads TGTGCCACCAGCAGAGGGACAAAGTATAATTCACCCCTCCACTTT. This encodes CATSRGTKYNSPLHF.

The gene calls are TRBV3-1 and TRBJ2-7; no definite D call. The CDR3 sequence is 15 residues long. V lost 1 base, J lost 2 bases, and 12 bases lay in between. Germline lookup yields CDR1 LGHDT and CDR2 YNNKEL (reference sequence). The CDR3 DNA reads as TGTGCCAGCAGCCAAGGTCAGGACCACCCCTACGAGCAGTACTTC. As protein: CASSQGQDHPYEQYF.

The chain combines TRBV3-1 with TRBJ2-1, with TRBD2 matching over 14 bases. CDR3 length: 13 residues. Germline V gene lookup returns CDR1 LGHDT and CDR2 YNNKEL (reference sequence). V lost 5 bases to trimming and J lost 14 bases; unmatched junction nucleotides: 5. In DNA form, the CDR3 reads TGTGCCAGCAGCGACAGACTAGCGGGAGGGGAGTTCTTC. Translating gives CASSDRLAGGEFF.

In DNA form, the CDR3 reads TGTGCCAGCAGTTTAGATGGATATCAGCCCCAGCATTTT. Translating it yields CASSLDGYQPQHF. V is TRBV12-3 or TRBV12-4 and J is TRBJ1-5; D gene uncertain. The CDR3 covers 13 residues. V was clipped by 1 base and J by 5 bases, with 6 bases between them.

The CDR3 here is CASIPPSGDRQFF. In nucleotides, the CDR3 is TGTGCCAGCATCCCTCCCTCGGGGGACCGGCAGTTCTTC. V usage is TRBV12-3 or TRBV12-4 and J usage is TRBJ2-1; D possibly corresponds to TRBD2 (6 bases). Trimming left V 7 bases short and J 12 bases short, with 19 bases between. This CDR3 contains 13 residues.

The genes are TRBV27 and TRBJ2-7, with 10 bases identical to TRBD2. V gave up 5 bases and J gave up 2 bases; unmatched junction bases: 6. The germline gives CDR1 MNHEY, CDR2 SMNVEV (reference sequence). The length of the CDR3 is 15 residues. DNA for the CDR3: TGTGCCAGCAGTCCCAGAGCGGGAGGGCCCTACGAGCAGTACTTC. This sequence encodes CASSPRAGGPYEQYF.

The rearrangement links TRBV7-6 to TRBJ1-2; D possibly corresponds to TRBD1 (5 bases). The CDR3 spans 14 residues. Trimming removed 4 bases from V and 4 bases from J, with 13 bases in between. Germline V gene lookup returns CDR1 SGHVS and CDR2 FNYEAQ. The CDR3 bases are TGTGCCAGCAGCTCATATAGAGACAGCTATGGCTACACCTTC. It translates to CASSSYRDSYGYTF. The whole variable domain, remainder taken from reference TRBV7-6 and TRBJ1-2, is GAGVSQSPRYKVTKRGQDVALRCDPISGHVSLYWYRQALGQGPEFLTYFNYEAQQDKSGLPNDRFSAERPEGSISTLTIQRTEQRDSAMYRCASSSYRDSYGYTFGSGTRLTVV.

The genes are TRBV9 and TRBJ2-1; 7 bases are a match to TRBD2. The junction had 6 bases not matched to a gene; V was cut back by 2 bases and J by 7 bases. The germline gives CDR1 SGDLS, CDR2 YYNGEE. There are 14 residues in the CDR3. The CDR3 region is CASSVEVAGNEQFF. The CDR3 DNA reads TGTGCCAGCAGCGTTGAGGTAGCGGGTAATGAGCAGTTCTTC. Variable domain in full (rest from reference TRBV9 and TRBJ2-1): DSGVTQTPKHLITATGQRVTLRCSPRSGDLSVYWYQQSLDQGLQFLIQYYNGEERAKGNILERFSAQQFPDLHSELNLSSLELGDSALYFCASSVEVAGNEQFFGPGTRLTVL.

The CDR3 DNA reads TGTGCCAGCAGCTTAACGTACCTACGGACCGGGGAGCTGTTTTTT. Amino acid sequence: CASSLTYLRTGELFF. This chain connects TRBV7-8 to TRBJ2-2; no reliable D call. Between the trimmed V and J ends, which lost 2 bases and 5 bases, there was a span of 12 bases. This CDR3 has 15 residues. Germline CDR1 reads SGHVS; CDR2 reads FQNEAQ.

As DNA, the CDR3 is TGCAGTGCCTCAGGATTGTCCTACGAGCAGTACTTC. It is translated as CSASGLSYEQYF. This chain links TRBV20-1 with TRBJ2-7; D remains ambiguous. Germline V lookup: CDR1 DFQATT, CDR2 SNEGSKA (reference sequence). CDR3 size: 12 residues. Trimming cost V 6 bases and J 1 base, with 10 bases left between them.

The chain has TRBV29-1 and TRBJ2-5; no clear D gene. The CDR3 consists of 11 residues. Germline assignment: CDR1 SQVTM and CDR2 ANQGSEA. Trimming cost V 6 bases and J 6 bases, with 11 bases left between them. The CDR3 DNA reads as TGCAGCGTGGCTGGGGAACAGACCCAGTACTTC. Its translation is CSVAGEQTQYF.